The clone carrying this T cell receptor beta chain turned up a few times. Its specificity is not known. The CDR3 has 15 amino acids. Trimming removed 6 bases from V and 0 bases from J, with 15 bases in between. Germline V gene data show CDR1 as MNHEY and CDR2 as SMNVEV (reference sequence). This sample stems from a study of identical twins. A single record per CDR3 protein comes from TCRdb applying MiXCR to the 5' RACE reads. The sample lists about 690,000 distinct CDR3 sequences, over 20% seen once, with approximately 4.5% in the top ten. Study-level results: Findings came from cross-sectional statistics, without long-term follow-up of donors.

The data also belong to a second study, concerning T cells expressing NK-cell markers. Turning to that study: The TCR beta repertoires were obtained from sorted CD3+CD56+NKG2C+, CD3+CD56+NKG2C- and CD3+CD56-NKG2C+ T cells. These same clonotypes (in a few donors) also led the CD3+CD56-NKG2C+ fraction.

The V call is TRBV27, the J call TRBJ2-7, with D tentatively TRBD2 (6 bases). The TCR was taken from a woman aged 18-29 years in good health. Sequencing was carried out using PBMCs. The CDR3 protein is CASSYGRDSSYEQYF. The CDR3 DNA follows: TGTGCCAGCAGCTATGGGCGGGATAGCTCCTACGAGCAGTACTTC.